This T cell receptor (beta chain) was found in a study of T cells after posttransplantation cyclophosphamide. Measured with immunoSEQ multiplex PCR; TCRdb has only the in-frame clones, and not every one. The data show tens of thousands of clones, with roughly 90% seen just once and just under 15% held by the top ten. With respect to this clone: The antigen is not known.

The CDR3 runs to 15 residues. CDR1 and CDR2 (germline): MNHNS, SASEGT. V dropped 6 bases and J dropped 4; count of bases not matched to a gene: 7. Whole-study results and caveats: Recipient CMV seropositivity and CMV reactivation strongly tracked TRB clonality. Blood and skin or GI T cell repertoires showed limited TRB overlap.

This sequence was found in a woman between 40 and 55 years old with a blood cancer, CMV-positive, and with a related stem cell donor. The chain uses TRBV6-1 and TRBJ2-5; 11 nucleotides match TRBD1. The sequencing input was PBMCs. The CDR3 spells CASSLSGTGGETQYF. The CDR3 DNA is TGTGCCAGCAGCTTATCCGGGACAGGGGGAGAGACCCAGTACTTC.